The 27 T cell receptor beta chains reported below all come from one sample, sequenced in a study of blood T cell repertoires in COVID-19. Here immunoSEQ multiplex PCR was the method, and the copy in TCRdb shows in-frame clones only, minus some. Here the sample spans roughly 250,000 clones, more than 75% being singletons. The sequenced sample was peripheral blood. The source of these receptors is a woman between 45 and 60 years old with acute or convalescent COVID-19.

This clone came up a few times. V and J are TRBV5-4 and TRBJ1-2, with D tentatively TRBD1 (5 bases). Trimming shortened V by 4 bases and J by 6 bases, and 10 bases separated the two germline ends. Per the germline V gene, CDR1 is SGHNT and CDR2 is YYREEE (reference sequence). This CDR3 comprises 12 residues. CDR3 in amino acids: CASSSRGDGYTF. Here the CDR3 DNA reads TGTGCCAGCAGCAGCCGGGGGGATGGCTACACCTTC.

This clone was seen more than once but under ten times. This CDR3 is CASSVDRGPNYGYTF. The CDR3 DNA reads as TGTGCCAGCAGCGTGGACAGGGGGCCAAACTATGGCTACACCTTC. The rearrangement uses TRBV5-6 and TRBJ1-2, with TRBD1 matching 11 bases. CDR1 is SGHDT and CDR2 is YYEEEE in the germline V gene. This CDR3 has 15 residues. Trimming took 4 bases from V and 2 from J; bases not matched to a gene: 4.

V and J are TRBV4-3 and TRBJ2-2; TRBD1 aligns across 8 bases. The CDR3 consists of 16 residues. From germline, CDR1 is LGHNA and CDR2 YSLEER. V shed 0 bases and J 5 bases; nucleotides not matched to a gene: 5. The CDR3 DNA reads as TGCGCCAGCAGCCAAGATAGGACAGGGAGGACCGGGGAGCTGTTTTTT. Translation: CASSQDRTGRTGELFF.

The chain combines TRBV7-7 with TRBJ2-5, with TRBD2 identical over 9 bases. Looked up from germline, CDR1 is SSHAT and CDR2 is FNYEAQ (reference sequence). CDR3 length equals 14 residues. V lost 5 bases, J lost 5 bases, and 6 bases stayed unmatched. The CDR3 region is CASSPGLAVETQYF. The CDR3 DNA sequence: TGTGCCAGCAGCCCGGGACTAGCCGTTGAGACCCAGTACTTC.

The rearrangement uses TRBV5-4 and TRBJ2-1, with TRBD1 matching 10 bases. This CDR3 comprises 15 residues. Germline V gives CDR1 SGHNT, CDR2 YYREEE (reference sequence). Trimming at V came to 0 bases and at J to 7 bases, leaving 4 bases not matched to a gene. The CDR3 region has the DNA TGTGCCAGCAGCTTGGGAGACAGGGGGCCGAATGAGCAGTTCTTC. Translating it yields CASSLGDRGPNEQFF.

The chain employs TRBV27 and TRBJ2-5; 7 bases fit TRBD2. This CDR3 spans 12 amino acids. V shed 5 bases, J shed 5 bases, and the junction held 2 bases outside the gene matches. Germline V CDR1 and CDR2: MNHEY, SMNVEV (reference sequence). The CDR3 nucleotides are TGTGCCAGCAGTGCGGGGGTCGAGACCCAGTACTTC. This sequence encodes CASSAGVETQYF.

The chain uses TRBV19 and TRBJ1-1; D possibly corresponds to TRBD1 (6 bases). The V gene's germline CDR1 is LNHDA and CDR2 SQIVND (reference sequence). CDR3 length: 14 amino acids. Trimming pared 8 bases from V and 0 bases from J, leaving 13 bases between. The CDR3 coding sequence is TGTGCCAGTGTGACAAACAGGGTGAACACTGAAGCTTTCTTT. This gives the protein CASVTNRVNTEAFF.

The chain is built from TRBV5-4 and TRBJ2-1; D remains unclear. Per germline, CDR1 SGHNT and CDR2 YYREEE (reference sequence). Trimming left V 0 bases short and J 7 bases short, with 5 bases between. This CDR3 comprises 12 residues. The CDR3 DNA reads TGTGCCAGCAGCTTGGGGCAGAATGAGCAGTTCTTC. Its protein is CASSLGQNEQFF.

The V and J genes are TRBV6-1 and TRBJ1-4; 8 bases line up with TRBD1. CDR1 is MNHNS and CDR2 is SASEGT in the germline V gene. The V segment lost 2 bases and the J segment 3 bases; nucleotides outside the gene matches: 2. This CDR3 contains 15 residues. CDR3 nucleotides: TGTGCCAGCAGTGAACCGGGACAGGCTAATGAAAAACTGTTTTTT. Translated, it gives CASSEPGQANEKLFF.

The chain couples TRBV7-2 to TRBJ2-7, with TRBD2 identical over 7 bases. The trim removed 5 bases at V and 4 bases at J, leaving 8 bases unmatched. Per germline, CDR1 SGHTA and CDR2 FQGNSA. The CDR3 runs 14 residues. Written as DNA, the CDR3 is TGTGCCAGCAGCGGGGACTACCAAAAGTACGAGCAGTACTTC. Translated, it gives CASSGDYQKYEQYF. The whole variable domain, filled in from reference TRBV7-2 and TRBJ2-7, reads GAGVSQSPSNKVTEKGKDVELRCDPISGHTALYWYRQSLGQGLEFLIYFQGNSAPDKSGLPSDRFSAERTGGSVSTLTIQRTQQEDSAVYLCASSGDYQKYEQYFGPGTRLTVT.

The chain links TRBV21-1 to TRBJ2-2; TRBD1 is taken as the D call from the table, unchecked against the DNA. TRBV21-1 is a listed pseudogene. The CDR3 is 19 amino acids. As DNA, the CDR3 is TGTGCCAGCAGCAATATAGCCAGGGTTCTTCCTAGGAACACCGGGGAGCTGTTTTTT. Translated: CASSNIARVLPRNTGELFF.

This chain links TRBV10-3 with TRBJ2-7; TRBD2 agrees at 13 bases. The CDR3 is 18 amino acids. CDR1 is ENHRY, CDR2 SYGVKD, per germline. The J segment lost 2 bases and the V segment lost 0 bases, leaving 7 bases of the junction unmatched. The CDR3 loop reads CAISESRTSGSRTYEQYF. The CDR3 DNA follows: TGTGCCATCAGTGAGTCCCGGACTAGCGGGAGTCGCACCTACGAGCAGTACTTC.

In its sample, this clone was seen once. This chain links TRBV7-2 with TRBJ2-1; D possibly corresponds to TRBD2 (5 bases). This CDR3 contains 15 residues. Germline loops: CDR1 SGHTA, CDR2 FQGNSA. V was pared by 5 bases and J by 7 bases, with 18 bases between. The CDR3 nucleotides are TGTGCCAGCAGCCAAGAGGGAGCGAGAGGGAATGAGCAGTTCTTC. Protein: CASSQEGARGNEQFF. Full variable domain (remainder filled in from reference TRBV7-2 and TRBJ2-1): GAGVSQSPSNKVTEKGKDVELRCDPISGHTALYWYRQSLGQGLEFLIYFQGNSAPDKSGLPSDRFSAERTGGSVSTLTIQRTQQEDSAVYLCASSQEGARGNEQFFGPGTRLTVL.

The rearrangement links TRBV5-1 to TRBJ1-3, with 9 nucleotides matching TRBD1. V trimming: 4 bases; J trimming: 1 base; junction bases outside the gene matches: 3. The CDR3 spans 15 residues. Germline-derived CDR1 and CDR2 are SGHRS and YFSETQ. CDR3 coding DNA: TGCGCCAGCAGCGCCGGGACAGGGTCTGGAAACACCATATATTTT. It specifies CASSAGTGSGNTIYF.

This clone has only a few counts. The V call is TRBV3-1 (or the pseudogene TRBV3-2), the J call TRBJ2-1, with TRBD1 matching over 7 bases. Trimming cost V 3 bases and J 9 bases; bases outside gene matches: 14. Germline CDR1 and CDR2: LGHDT and YNNKEL (reference sequence). This CDR3 contains 16 residues. CDR3 residues: CASSQSAYRGKVEQFF. The DNA of the CDR3 is TGTGCCAGCAGCCAGTCTGCGTACAGGGGTAAGGTTGAGCAGTTCTTC.

The chain links TRBV27 to TRBJ2-7, with TRBD2 matching 10 bases. The CDR3 runs 15 residues. V lost 4 bases to trimming and J lost 4 bases; unmatched junction nucleotides: 7. Germline V CDR1 and CDR2: MNHEY, SMNVEV (reference sequence). The chain's CDR3 is CASSSGLAWVYEQYF. CDR3 DNA sequence: TGTGCCAGCAGTTCGGGACTAGCGTGGGTGTACGAGCAGTACTTC.

The V call is TRBV24-1, the J call TRBJ2-7; D may be TRBD1 (6 bases). The CDR3 spans 16 residues. The V and J ends lost 3 bases and 0 bases respectively, with 14 bases between them. Germline CDR1 and CDR2: KGHDR and SFDVKD. This CDR3 is CATSDPSRGLSYEQYF. For the CDR3, the DNA is TGTGCCACCAGTGATCCATCCAGGGGTCTCTCCTACGAGCAGTACTTC.

This chain connects TRBV5-1 to TRBJ2-1; D is possibly TRBD2 (6 bases). The germline V and J ends were trimmed by 2 bases and 0 bases, with 9 bases remaining between them. CDR1 and CDR2 (germline): SGHRS, YFSETQ. The length of the CDR3 is 15 residues. CDR3 sequence reads: CASSLQAGSYNEQFF. The DNA of the CDR3 is TGCGCCAGCAGCTTACAAGCGGGCTCCTACAATGAGCAGTTCTTC.

The chain is built from TRBV10-3 and TRBJ2-3, with D perhaps TRBD2 (5 bases). The V end was cut by 7 bases, the J end by 4 bases, with 12 bases between. The CDR3 has 13 residues. Germline CDR1 is ENHRY and CDR2 is SYGVKD. DNA for the CDR3: TGTGCCATCACCGAGGGCATGGCAGATACGCAGTATTTT. As protein: CAITEGMADTQYF.

This chain uses TRBV19 with TRBJ2-7; 10 positions match TRBD2. Germline V gene data show CDR1 as LNHDA and CDR2 as SQIVND (reference sequence). The CDR3 totals 15 residues. Trimming took 4 bases from V and 4 from J; bases not matched to a gene: 7. CDR3 in DNA: TGTGCCAGTAGTAGAATAGCGGGAGGAGGGTACGAGCAGTACTTC. Protein product: CASSRIAGGGYEQYF.

The chain combines TRBV19 with TRBJ2-1; TRBD1 matches at 12 bases. The germline V gene encodes CDR1 LNHDA and CDR2 SQIVND (reference sequence). CDR3 length: 14 amino acids. Trimming took 5 bases from V and 6 from J; bases not matched to a gene: 2. CDR3 coding DNA: TGTGCCAGTAGTGGGACAGGGGGCCGCAATGAGCAGTTCTTC. The encoded protein is CASSGTGGRNEQFF. Using reference TRBV19 and TRBJ2-1 for the parts outside the CDR3, the full variable domain is DGGITQSPKYLFRKEGQNVTLSCEQNLNHDAMYWYRQDPGQGLRLIYYSQIVNDFQKGDIAEGYSVSREKKESFPLTVTSAQKNPTAFYLCASSGTGGRNEQFFGPGTRLTVL.

The chain combines TRBV9 with TRBJ2-7; weak D call: TRBD1 (5 bases). Germline-derived CDR1 and CDR2 are SGDLS and YYNGEE. The CDR3 is 14 amino acids. Trimming took 0 bases from V and 6 from J, leaving 13 bases between them. The CDR3 spells CASSVGQGPTEQYF. The CDR3 DNA sequence: TGTGCCAGCAGCGTAGGGCAGGGCCCCACCGAGCAGTACTTC.

The genes are TRBV3-1 (or the pseudogene TRBV3-2) and TRBJ1-1; 9 bases align to TRBD1. Unmatched junction bases numbered 14, after V lost 0 bases and J lost 6 bases. The CDR3 has 18 residues. CDR1 is LGHDT, CDR2 YNNKEL, per germline (reference sequence). The CDR3 protein is CASSQEQGAFQWGAEAFF. The CDR3 DNA is TGTGCCAGCAGCCAAGAACAGGGGGCGTTCCAGTGGGGGGCTGAAGCTTTCTTT.

The V gene is TRBV30, the J gene TRBJ2-3; the match to TRBD1 covers 10 bases. This CDR3 has 17 residues. In germline, CDR1 is GTSNPN, CDR2 SVGIG (reference sequence). V was pared by 0 bases and J by 3 bases, with 9 bases of the junction left unmatched. The CDR3 region is CAWSVPKPGQGTDTQYF. CDR3 sequence (DNA): TGTGCCTGGAGTGTACCCAAACCGGGACAGGGGACAGATACGCAGTATTTT.

CDR3 in amino acids: CASSPSDREDHYGYTF. DNA of the CDR3: TGTGCCAGCAGTCCCTCAGACAGGGAAGATCACTATGGCTACACCTTC. The chain links TRBV28 to TRBJ1-2, with TRBD1 matching 7 bases. Trimming at V came to 5 bases and at J to 3 bases, leaving 12 bases not matched to a gene. The CDR3 sequence is 16 residues long. CDR1 and CDR2 from the germline V gene are MDHEN and SYDVKM.

The V gene is TRBV6-2 or TRBV6-3, the J gene TRBJ2-7; TRBD2 agrees at 10 bases. Germline-derived CDR1 and CDR2 are MNHEY and SVGEGT. Trimming removed 6 bases from V and 4 bases from J; junction bases left unmatched: 15. The CDR3 runs 17 residues. The CDR3 sequence: CASSFTSLAGVKYEQYF. The CDR3 bases are TGTGCCAGCAGCTTTACATCCCTAGCGGGAGTTAAGTACGAGCAGTACTTC.

V and J are TRBV29-1 and TRBJ2-1; 7 bases line up with TRBD1. Germline V lookup: CDR1 SQVTM, CDR2 ANQGSEA. V dropped 6 bases and J dropped 0; count of bases not matched to a gene: 8. This CDR3 comprises 15 residues. The CDR3 region is CSVPTDRSSYNEQFF. CDR3 DNA sequence: TGCAGCGTACCCACGGACAGGAGCTCCTACAATGAGCAGTTCTTC.